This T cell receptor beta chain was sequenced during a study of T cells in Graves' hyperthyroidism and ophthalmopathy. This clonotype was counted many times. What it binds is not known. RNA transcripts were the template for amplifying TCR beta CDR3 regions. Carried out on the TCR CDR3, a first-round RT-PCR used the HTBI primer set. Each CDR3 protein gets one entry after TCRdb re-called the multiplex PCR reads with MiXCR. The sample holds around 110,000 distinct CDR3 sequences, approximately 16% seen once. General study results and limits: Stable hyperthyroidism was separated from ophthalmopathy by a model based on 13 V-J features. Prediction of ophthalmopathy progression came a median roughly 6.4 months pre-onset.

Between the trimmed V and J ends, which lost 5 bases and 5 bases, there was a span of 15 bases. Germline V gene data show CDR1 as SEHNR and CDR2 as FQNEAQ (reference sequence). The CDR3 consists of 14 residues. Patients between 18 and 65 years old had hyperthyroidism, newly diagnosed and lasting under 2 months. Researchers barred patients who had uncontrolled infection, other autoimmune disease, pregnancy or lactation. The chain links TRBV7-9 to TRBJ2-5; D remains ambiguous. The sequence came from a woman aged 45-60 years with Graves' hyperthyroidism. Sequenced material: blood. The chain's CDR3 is CASSLSQVGETQYF. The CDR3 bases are TGTGCCAGCAGCCTCTCCCAGGTTGGGGAGACCCAGTACTTC.